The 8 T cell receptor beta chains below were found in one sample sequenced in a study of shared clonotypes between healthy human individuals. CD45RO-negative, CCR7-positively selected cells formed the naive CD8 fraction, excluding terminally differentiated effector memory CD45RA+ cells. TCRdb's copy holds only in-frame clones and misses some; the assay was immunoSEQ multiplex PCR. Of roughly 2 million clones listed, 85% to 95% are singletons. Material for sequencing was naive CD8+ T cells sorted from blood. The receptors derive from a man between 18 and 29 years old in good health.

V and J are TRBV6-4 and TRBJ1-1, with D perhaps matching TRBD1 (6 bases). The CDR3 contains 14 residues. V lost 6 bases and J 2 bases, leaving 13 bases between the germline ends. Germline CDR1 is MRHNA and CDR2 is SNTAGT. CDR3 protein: CASSPGAGNTEAFF. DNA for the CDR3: TGTGCCAGCAGCCCAGGGGCGGGCAACACTGAAGCTTTCTTT.

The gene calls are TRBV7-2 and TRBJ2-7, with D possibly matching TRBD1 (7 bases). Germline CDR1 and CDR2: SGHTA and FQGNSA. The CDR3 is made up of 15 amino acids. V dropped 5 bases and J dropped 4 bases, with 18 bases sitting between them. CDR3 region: CASSDPGGFWYEQYF. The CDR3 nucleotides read TGTGCCAGCAGCGACCCAGGGGGGTTTTGGTACGAGCAGTACTTC.

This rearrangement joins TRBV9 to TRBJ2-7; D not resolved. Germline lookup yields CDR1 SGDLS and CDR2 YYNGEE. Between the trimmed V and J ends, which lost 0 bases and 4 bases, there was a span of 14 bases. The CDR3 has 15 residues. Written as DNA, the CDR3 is TGTGCCAGCAGCGTAGGGTCCCGGCAACCTTACGAGCAGTACTTC. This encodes CASSVGSRQPYEQYF.

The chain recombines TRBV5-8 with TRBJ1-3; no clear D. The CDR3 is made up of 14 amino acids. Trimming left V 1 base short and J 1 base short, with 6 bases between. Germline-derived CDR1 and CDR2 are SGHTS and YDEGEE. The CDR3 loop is CASSLPFSGNTIYF. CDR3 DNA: TGTGCCAGCAGCTTGCCGTTTTCTGGAAACACCATATATTTT.

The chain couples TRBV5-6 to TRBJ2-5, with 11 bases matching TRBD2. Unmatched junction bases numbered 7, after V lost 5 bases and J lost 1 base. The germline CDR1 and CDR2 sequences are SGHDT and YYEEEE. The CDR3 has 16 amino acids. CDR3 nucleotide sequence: TGTGCCAGCAGGCCCGGGACTAGCGGCCTCCAAGAGACCCAGTACTTC. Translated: CASRPGTSGLQETQYF. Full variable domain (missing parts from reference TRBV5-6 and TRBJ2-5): DAGVTQSPTHLIKTRGQQVTLRCSPKSGHDTVSWYQQALGQGPQFIFQYYEEEERQRGNFPDRFSGHQFPNYSSELNVNALLLGDSALYLCASRPGTSGLQETQYFGPGTRLLVL.

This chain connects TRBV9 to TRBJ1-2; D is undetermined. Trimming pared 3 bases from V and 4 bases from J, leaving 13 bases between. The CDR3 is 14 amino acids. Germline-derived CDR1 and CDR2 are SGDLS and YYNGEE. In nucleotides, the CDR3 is TGTGCCAGCAGCGACGGTGTTAGCGGCTATGGCTACACCTTC. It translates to CASSDGVSGYGYTF.

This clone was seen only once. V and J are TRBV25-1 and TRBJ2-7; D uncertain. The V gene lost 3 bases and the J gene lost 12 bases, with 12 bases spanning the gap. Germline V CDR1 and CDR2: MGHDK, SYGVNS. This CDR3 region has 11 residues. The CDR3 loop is CASSDGWLSYF. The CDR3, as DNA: TGTGCCAGCAGTGATGGGTGGTTGTCGTACTTC.

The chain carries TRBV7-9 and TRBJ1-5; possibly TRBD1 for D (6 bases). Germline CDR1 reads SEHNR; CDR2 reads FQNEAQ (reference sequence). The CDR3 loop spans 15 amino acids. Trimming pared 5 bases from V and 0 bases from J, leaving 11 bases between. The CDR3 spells CASSTDRHSNQPQHF. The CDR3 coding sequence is TGTGCCAGCAGCACGGACAGACATAGCAATCAGCCCCAGCATTTT.